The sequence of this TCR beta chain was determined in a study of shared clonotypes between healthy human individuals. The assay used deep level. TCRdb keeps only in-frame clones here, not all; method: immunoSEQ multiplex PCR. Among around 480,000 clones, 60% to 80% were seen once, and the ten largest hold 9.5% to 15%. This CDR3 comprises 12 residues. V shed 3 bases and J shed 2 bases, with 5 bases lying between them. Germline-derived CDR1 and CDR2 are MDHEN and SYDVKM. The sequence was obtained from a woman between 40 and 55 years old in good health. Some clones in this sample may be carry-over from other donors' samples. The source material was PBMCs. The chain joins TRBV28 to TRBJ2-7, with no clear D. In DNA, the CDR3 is TGTGCCAGCAGTTTTTATACCTACGAGCAGTACTTC. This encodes CASSFYTYEQYF.